Listed below are T cell receptor beta chains from one sample, sequenced in a study of blood T cells in healthy people across ages. TCRdb processed the 5' RACE reads anew with MiXCR; each CDR3 protein has one entry. Among 1.5 million to 2 million distinct CDR3 sequences listed, around half were seen once. Source material: blood. Source of these receptors: a woman in her forties in good health. CDR3s include the opening cysteine and the closing phenylalanine or tryptophan. Fields, in order: clone size, V gene, J gene, D gene, CDR3 DNA, CDR3 protein. The D gene is left open where the match is weak. For some rows the clone size is stated as once, few or many, or as a class when expanded; others skip it.

>-|TRBV4-2|TRBJ2-1|-
TGTGCCAGCAGCCAAGGGGTAGGGCAGTTCTTC
CASSQGVGQFF
>few|TRBV7-3|TRBJ2-5|TRBD1
TGTGCCAGCAGTCAGGGGGCGGAAGAGACCCAGTACTTC
CASSQGAEETQYF
>-|TRBV30|TRBJ1-5|-
TGTGCCTGGAGTGTACCCCGTCCCTCCAATCAGCCCCAGCATTTT
CAWSVPRPSNQPQHF
>-|TRBV27|TRBJ2-7|TRBD1
TGTACCAGCAGTCAGGCCATTGGACAGGGTGGCGAGCAGTACTTC
CTSSQAIGQGGEQYF
>few|TRBV6-6|TRBJ2-5|-
TGTGCCAGCAGTTTCGCATTGGAACTTCAAGAGACCCAGTACTTC
CASSFALELQETQYF
>-|TRBV14|TRBJ1-6|-
TGTGCCAGCAGTCGGACGCGTAATTCACCCCTCCACTTT
CASSRTRNSPLHF
>-|TRBV11-2|TRBJ2-1|TRBD1
TGTGCCAGCAGCAGAAGACCCGGGACAGGGGGTAGAAAGTCCCCACTGTACGAGTGGAATGAGCAGTTCTTC
CASSRRPGTGGRKSPLYEWNEQFF
>-|TRBV20-1|TRBJ2-3|TRBD2
TGCAGTGCGAGGGGACTAGCAAAAGATACGCGGTATTTT
CSARGLAKDTRYF
>-|TRBV10-3|TRBJ2-3|TRBD2
TGTGCCATCAGGGGACTAGCGGGACGCACAGATACGCAGTATTTT
CAIRGLAGRTDTQYF
>few|TRBV7-2|TRBJ2-7|TRBD1
TGTGCCAGCAGCCTAAGGGACAGTATGTACGAGCAGTACTTC
CASSLRDSMYEQYF
>-|TRBV15|TRBJ2-7|-
TGTGCCACCAGCAGAGATTTCGAGGGGGGCGAGCAGTACTTC
CATSRDFEGGEQYF
>-|TRBV28|TRBJ2-7|-
TGTGCCAGCAGACCACAGGGGGGCGGGGGGAGCTCCTACGAGCAGTACTTC
CASRPQGGGGSSYEQYF
>few|TRBV20-1|TRBJ2-7|TRBD2
TGCAGTGCTAGTCGGGTAGCGGGGGGGATCAACGAGCAGTACTTC
CSASRVAGGINEQYF
>few|TRBV4-2|TRBJ1-2|-
TGTGCCAGCAGCCAAGCAGCCGGGAACTATGGCTACACCTTC
CASSQAAGNYGYTF
>-|TRBV20-1|TRBJ1-5|-
TGCAGTGCTAGCCCCCTGGCACAATCAAATCAGCCCCAGCATTTT
CSASPLAQSNQPQHF
>-|TRBV5-1|TRBJ2-7|TRBD2
TGCGCCAGCAGCACAGCGGGGGGATCCTACAATGAGCAGTACTTC
CASSTAGGSYNEQYF